Below are 15 T cell receptor beta chains sequenced from a single sample in a study of CD8 T cells in ankylosing spondylitis. Study-level points and caveats: What seemed typical of ankylosing spondylitis blood was a TCR beta motif built from several highly homologous variants.

One entry per CDR3 protein results from TCRdb running MiXCR on the 5' RACE reads. The sample shows 450,000 to 550,000 distinct CDR3 sequences, under 5.5% of them seen only once. These receptors lack a known antigen. Sample: blood, either unsorted or a sorted T cell fraction (not recorded which). These receptor sequences come from a male donor with ankylosing spondylitis.

This clonotype has a handful of counts. The chain links TRBV5-1 to TRBJ2-7, with 7 bases matching TRBD1. Germline CDR1 is SGHRS and CDR2 is YFSETQ. This CDR3 contains 14 residues. J was trimmed by 7 bases and V by 0 bases; bases with no gene match: 7. In nucleotides, the CDR3 is TGCGCCAGCAGCTTGGAGACAGGGAAGCGAGAGCAGTACTTC. Translating gives CASSLETGKREQYF. Supplemented by reference TRBV5-1 and TRBJ2-7, the full variable domain reads KAGVTQTPRYLIKTRGQQVTLSCSPISGHRSVSWYQQTPGQGLQFLFEYFSETQRNKGNFPGRFSGRQFSNSRSEMNVSTLELGDSALYLCASSLETGKREQYFGPGTRLTVT.

This clonotype has at least ten counts. V usage is TRBV20-1 and J usage is TRBJ2-1; TRBD2 matches at 16 bases. CDR3 size: 16 residues. Germline lookup yields CDR1 DFQATT and CDR2 SNEGSKA (reference sequence). The V and J ends lost 3 bases and 9 bases, in that order; junction bases with no gene match: 8. The CDR3 spells CSARVGTSGRASEQFF. In DNA form, the CDR3 reads TGCAGTGCTAGGGTCGGGACTAGCGGGAGGGCCAGTGAGCAGTTCTTC.

In its sample, this clonotype was seen many times. The chain links TRBV20-1 to TRBJ2-3; 8 bases fit TRBD2. The CDR3 length is 15 residues. J was trimmed by 4 bases and V by 0 bases; bases with no gene match: 6. Germline V gene sequence: CDR1 DFQATT, CDR2 SNEGSKA (reference sequence). In nucleotides, the CDR3 is TGCAGTGCTAGAGATAGGCGGGGGGCGGCAGATACGCAGTATTTT. Its protein is CSARDRRGAADTQYF.

The V and J genes are TRBV25-1 and TRBJ1-3; perhaps TRBD1 as D (6 bases). V was trimmed by 6 bases and J by 0 bases, leaving 9 bases between them. This CDR3 has 14 residues. From germline, CDR1 is MGHDK and CDR2 SYGVNS. The CDR3 loop reads CASSDRTSGNTIYF. DNA for the CDR3: TGTGCCAGCAGCGACAGGACCTCTGGAAACACCATATATTTT.

The table lists this clonotype with many counts. The rearrangement joins TRBV7-9 to TRBJ1-1; the D gene is possibly TRBD1 (5 bases). Germline V gene data show CDR1 as SEHNR and CDR2 as FQNEAQ (reference sequence). Trimming took 0 bases from V and 10 from J, leaving 18 bases between them. The length of the CDR3 is 15 residues. CDR3 sequence reads: CASSLAGVESLGAFF. The CDR3 nucleotides are TGTGCCAGCAGCTTAGCGGGGGTTGAGAGCCTGGGAGCTTTCTTT.

The chain employs TRBV12-3 or TRBV12-4 and TRBJ2-7; 9 bases are shared with TRBD2. This CDR3 contains 16 residues. V lost 5 bases and J lost 0; bases outside the gene matches: 8. CDR3 bases: TGTGCCAGCAGTGCCCCGGGACTAGCTCTCTCCTACGAGCAGTACTTC. This sequence encodes CASSAPGLALSYEQYF.

In its sample, this clonotype was seen a few times. This chain uses TRBV10-3 with TRBJ1-6, with TRBD1 matching 7 bases. V was clipped by 10 bases and J by 5 bases; unmatched bases: 8. The CDR3 is 14 residues long. Germline V gene lookup returns CDR1 ENHRY and CDR2 SYGVKD. CDR3 DNA sequence: TGTGCCACGGCAGGACAGGTTGATAATTCACCCCTCCACTTT. This translates into CATAGQVDNSPLHF.

In this sample, this clonotype turned up many times. The rearrangement uses TRBV11-1 and TRBJ1-5, with a weak D call TRBD1 (5 bases). The CDR3 contains 20 residues. Between the trimmed V and J ends, which lost 0 bases and 0 bases, there was a span of 21 bases. Germline CDR1 SGHAT, CDR2 FQDESV (reference sequence). In DNA form, the CDR3 reads TGTGCCAGCAGCTTAGCCCCGATGCCCGAGGGACTTTATAGCAATCAGCCCCAGCATTTT. Translated: CASSLAPMPEGLYSNQPQHF.

The table lists this clonotype with many counts. The J gene is TRBJ1-5, the V gene TRBV7-8, with a tentative D call TRBD1 (5 bases). CDR1 and CDR2 (germline): SGHVS, FQNEAQ. The V and J ends lost 5 bases and 7 bases respectively, with 30 bases between them. The CDR3 is made up of 19 amino acids. The CDR3 nucleotides read TGTGCCAGCAGCCAGCGGGGCCGGAGGCAGGGAGGTTTAGGACAGCCCCAGCATTTT. Protein sequence: CASSQRGRRQGGLGQPQHF. Looking up the rest from reference TRBV7-8 and TRBJ1-5 gives the full variable domain: GAGVSQSPRYKVAKRGQDVALRCDPISGHVSLFWYQQALGQGPEFLTYFQNEAQLDKSGLPSDRFFAERPEGSVSTLKIQRTQQEDSAVYLCASSQRGRRQGGLGQPQHFGDGTRLSIL.

This clonotype appeared a few times. The V and J genes are TRBV11-3 and TRBJ2-1, with 8 bases fitting TRBD2. CDR3 length equals 17 residues. The germline V gene has CDR1 SGHNT and CDR2 YENEEA. Unmatched junction bases numbered 12, after V lost 3 bases and J lost 5 bases. The CDR3 spells CASSLGRERGYNNEQFF. In DNA, the CDR3 is TGTGCCAGCAGCTTGGGGCGGGAGCGGGGGTACAACAATGAGCAGTTCTTC.

This chain joins TRBV4-2 and TRBJ2-5, with D tentatively TRBD1 or TRBD2 (5 bases each). Between the trimmed V and J ends, which lost 4 bases and 5 bases, there was a span of 17 bases. Germline CDR1 LGHNA, CDR2 YNFKEQ. CDR3 size: 15 residues. The CDR3 DNA reads as TGTGCCAGCAGCCTCCCCGGGACCGAAAGCGAGACCCAGTACTTC. Translating it yields CASSLPGTESETQYF.

Many counts were recorded for this clonotype. The gene calls are TRBV12-3 or TRBV12-4 and TRBJ1-2; a weak D match, TRBD1 (5 bases). With 5 bases removed from V and 6 bases from J, the gap between germline ends came to 10 bases. The CDR3 is made up of 12 amino acids. The CDR3 protein is CASSRTPHGYTF. CDR3 sequence (DNA): TGTGCCAGCAGTCGGACACCTCATGGCTACACCTTC.

This clonotype was counted at least ten times. A much more abundant neighbour one base away suggests this may be a read error. The V call is TRBV7-2, the J call TRBJ2-7; D unclear. Germline V gene lookup returns CDR1 SGHTA and CDR2 FQGNSA. The V and J ends lost 0 bases and 5 bases respectively, with 2 bases between them. The CDR3 is 11 residues long. The CDR3 bases are TGTGCCAGCAGCTTAGCCCACGAGCAGTACTTC. Amino acid sequence: CASSLAHEQYF.

This clonotype was detected ten times or more. V is TRBV20-1 and J is TRBJ2-6; D is unclear. From germline, CDR1 is DFQATT and CDR2 SNEGSKA (reference sequence). The CDR3 has 12 residues. V shed 7 bases and J shed 0 bases, with 4 bases lying between them. The CDR3 coding sequence is TGCAGTGTACGCTCTGGGGCCAACGTCCTGACTTTC. Encoded protein: CSVRSGANVLTF.

This clonotype was seen at least ten times. The V call is TRBV9, the J call TRBJ1-1; D remains unclear. V shed 0 bases and J shed 0 bases, with 18 bases lying between them. The V gene's germline CDR1 is SGDLS and CDR2 YYNGEE. The CDR3 has 18 amino acids. CDR3 amino acids: CASSVGSGRGTVNTEAFF. CDR3 sequence (DNA): TGTGCCAGCAGCGTAGGATCAGGCAGAGGAACAGTGAACACTGAAGCTTTCTTT.